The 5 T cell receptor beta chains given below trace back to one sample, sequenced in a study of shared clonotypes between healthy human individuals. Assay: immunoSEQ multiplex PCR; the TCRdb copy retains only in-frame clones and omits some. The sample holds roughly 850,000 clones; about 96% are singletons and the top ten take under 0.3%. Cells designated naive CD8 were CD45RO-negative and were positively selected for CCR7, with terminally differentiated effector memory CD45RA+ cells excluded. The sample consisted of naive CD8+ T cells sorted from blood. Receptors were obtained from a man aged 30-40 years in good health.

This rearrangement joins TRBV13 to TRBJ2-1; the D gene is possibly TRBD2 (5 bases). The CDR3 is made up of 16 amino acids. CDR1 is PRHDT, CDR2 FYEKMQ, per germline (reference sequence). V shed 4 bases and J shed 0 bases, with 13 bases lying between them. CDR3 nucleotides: TGTGCCAGCAGCTCACTAGGACGTAGCTCCTACAATGAGCAGTTCTTC. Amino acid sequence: CASSSLGRSSYNEQFF.

The CDR3 loop is CASSLTGGAGSYEQYF. The DNA for the CDR3 is TGTGCCAGCAGTTTGACAGGGGGCGCAGGGTCCTACGAGCAGTACTTC. The rearrangement joins TRBV27 to TRBJ2-7, with 10 bases lining up with TRBD1. CDR3 length: 16 amino acids. From germline, CDR1 is MNHEY and CDR2 SMNVEV (reference sequence). The trim removed 3 bases at V and 1 base at J, leaving 6 bases unmatched.

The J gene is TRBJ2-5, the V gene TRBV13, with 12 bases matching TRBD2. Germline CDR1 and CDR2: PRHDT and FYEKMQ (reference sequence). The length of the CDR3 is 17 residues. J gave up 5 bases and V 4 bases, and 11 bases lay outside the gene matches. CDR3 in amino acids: CASSSRLAGDRGETQYF. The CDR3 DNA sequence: TGTGCCAGCAGCTCCCGACTAGCGGGAGACCGAGGGGAGACCCAGTACTTC.

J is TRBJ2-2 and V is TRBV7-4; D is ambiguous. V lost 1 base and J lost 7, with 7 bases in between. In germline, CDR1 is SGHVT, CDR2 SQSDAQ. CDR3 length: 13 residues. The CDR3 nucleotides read TGTGCCAGCAGCTTAGGTACGCACGGGGAGCTGTTTTTT. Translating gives CASSLGTHGELFF.

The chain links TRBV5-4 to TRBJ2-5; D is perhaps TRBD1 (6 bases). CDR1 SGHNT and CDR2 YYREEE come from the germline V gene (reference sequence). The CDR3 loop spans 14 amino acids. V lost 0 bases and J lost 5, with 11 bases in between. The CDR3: CASSLDGGRETQYF. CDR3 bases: TGTGCCAGCAGCTTGGATGGGGGCCGGGAGACCCAGTACTTC.